This note documents a single T cell receptor beta chain sequence. Its target is unknown. The sample is drawn from a study of identical twins. Regarding the study as a whole: For zero-insertion analyses, partial confounding could come from invariant MAIT and iNKT cells. Beta clonotypes that were abundant in cord blood contained fewer insertions, a pattern absent from memory repertoires. Twin pairs had excess sharing that was weaker in beta out-of-frame sequences.

Carrying unique molecular identifiers, the cDNA also gained a universal primer site through template switching. Using its own MiXCR run on the 5' RACE reads, TCRdb lists one record per CDR3 protein. The sample carries about 1.7 million distinct CDR3 sequences, under 35% recorded once. Losses at the gene ends were 0 bases for V and 4 bases for J; bases not matched to a gene: 9. The CDR3 has 17 residues. In germline, CDR1 is LGHNA, CDR2 YNFKEQ. V is TRBV4-2 and J is TRBJ2-5; 9 nucleotides match TRBD2. The receptor was derived from a newborn girl in good health. The sample consisted of cord blood. As DNA, the CDR3 is TGTGCCAGCAGCCAAGATTGGAGCGGGGGGCCACGAGAGACCCAGTACTTC. This encodes CASSQDWSGGPRETQYF.